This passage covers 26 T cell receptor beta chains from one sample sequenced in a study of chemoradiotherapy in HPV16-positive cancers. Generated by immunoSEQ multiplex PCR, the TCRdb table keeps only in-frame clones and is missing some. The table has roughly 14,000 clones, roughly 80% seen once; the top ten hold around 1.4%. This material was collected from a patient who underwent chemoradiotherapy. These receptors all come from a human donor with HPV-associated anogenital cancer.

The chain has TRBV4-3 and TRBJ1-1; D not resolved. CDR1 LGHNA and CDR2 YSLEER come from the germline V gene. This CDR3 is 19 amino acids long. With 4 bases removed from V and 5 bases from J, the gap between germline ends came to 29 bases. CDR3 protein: CASSLTWGGPEQRETEAFF. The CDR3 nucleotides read TGCGCCAGCAGCCTCACCTGGGGTGGGCCCGAACAGAGGGAGACTGAAGCTTTCTTT.

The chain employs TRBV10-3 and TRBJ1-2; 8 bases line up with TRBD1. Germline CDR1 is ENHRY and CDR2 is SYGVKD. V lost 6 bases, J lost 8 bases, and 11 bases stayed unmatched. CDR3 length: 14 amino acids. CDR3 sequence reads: CAISSGQGGRGYTF. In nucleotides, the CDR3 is TGTGCCATCAGCTCCGGACAGGGAGGAAGAGGCTACACCTTC.

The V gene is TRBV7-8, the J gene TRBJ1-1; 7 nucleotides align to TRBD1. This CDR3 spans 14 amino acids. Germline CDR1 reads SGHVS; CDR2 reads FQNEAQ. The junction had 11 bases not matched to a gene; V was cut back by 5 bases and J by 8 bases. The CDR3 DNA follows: TGTGCCAGCAGCGATGGACAGGTTTCTTTGGAAGCTTTCTTT. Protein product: CASSDGQVSLEAFF.

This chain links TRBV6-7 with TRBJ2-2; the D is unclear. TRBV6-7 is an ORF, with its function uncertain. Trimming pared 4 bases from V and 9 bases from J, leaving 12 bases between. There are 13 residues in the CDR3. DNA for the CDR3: TGTGCCAGCAGTTGGTCAGGCTACCGGGAGCTGTTTTTT. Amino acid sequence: CASSWSGYRELFF.

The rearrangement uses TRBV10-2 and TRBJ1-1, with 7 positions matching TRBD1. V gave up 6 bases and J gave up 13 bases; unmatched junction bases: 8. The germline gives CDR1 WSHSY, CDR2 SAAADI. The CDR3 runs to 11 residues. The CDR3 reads CASSPGQSVFF. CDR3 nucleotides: TGCGCCAGCAGCCCGGGACAGTCGGTTTTCTTT.

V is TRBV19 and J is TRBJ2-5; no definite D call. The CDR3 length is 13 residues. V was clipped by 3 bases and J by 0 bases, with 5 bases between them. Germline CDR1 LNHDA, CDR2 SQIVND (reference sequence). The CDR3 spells CASSMAYQETQYF. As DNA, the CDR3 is TGTGCCAGTAGTATGGCATACCAAGAGACCCAGTACTTC.

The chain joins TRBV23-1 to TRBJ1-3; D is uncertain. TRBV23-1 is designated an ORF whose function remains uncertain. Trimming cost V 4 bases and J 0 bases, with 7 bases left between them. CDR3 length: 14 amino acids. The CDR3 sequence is CASSRINSGNTIYF. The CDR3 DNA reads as TGCGCCAGCAGTCGCATTAACTCTGGAAACACCATATATTTT.

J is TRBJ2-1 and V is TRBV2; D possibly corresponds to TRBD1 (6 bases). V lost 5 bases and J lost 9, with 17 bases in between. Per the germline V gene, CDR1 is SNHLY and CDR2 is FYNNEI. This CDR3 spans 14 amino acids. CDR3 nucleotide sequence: TGTGCCAGCAGTAGCGCAGGGGTGGGCGGTGAGCAGTTCTTC. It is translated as CASSSAGVGGEQFF.

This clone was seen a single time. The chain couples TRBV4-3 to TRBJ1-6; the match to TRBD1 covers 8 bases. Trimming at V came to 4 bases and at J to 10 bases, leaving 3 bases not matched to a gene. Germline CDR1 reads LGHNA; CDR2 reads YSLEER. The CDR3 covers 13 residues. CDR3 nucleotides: TGCGCCAGCAGCCGTGACAGGGGATCACCCCTCCACTTT. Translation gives CASSRDRGSPLHF.

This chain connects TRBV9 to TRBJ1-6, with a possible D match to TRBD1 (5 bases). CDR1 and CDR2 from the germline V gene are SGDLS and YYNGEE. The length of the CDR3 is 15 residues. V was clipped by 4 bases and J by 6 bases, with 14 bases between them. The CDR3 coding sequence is TGTGCCAGCAGCCCCGGGGGAAAGGGTAATTCACCCCTCCACTTT. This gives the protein CASSPGGKGNSPLHF.

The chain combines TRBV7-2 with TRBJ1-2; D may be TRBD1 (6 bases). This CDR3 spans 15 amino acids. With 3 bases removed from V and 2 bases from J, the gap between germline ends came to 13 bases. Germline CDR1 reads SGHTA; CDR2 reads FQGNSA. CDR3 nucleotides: TGTGCCAGCAGCTTTGTATCAGGGGCCAACTATGGCTACACCTTC. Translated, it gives CASSFVSGANYGYTF.

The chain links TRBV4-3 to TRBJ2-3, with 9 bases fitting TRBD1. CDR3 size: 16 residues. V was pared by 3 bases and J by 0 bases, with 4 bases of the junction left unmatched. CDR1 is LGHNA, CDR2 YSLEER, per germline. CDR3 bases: TGCGCCAGCAGCCAGGCGACAGGGGGTAGCACAGATACGCAGTATTTT. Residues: CASSQATGGSTDTQYF.

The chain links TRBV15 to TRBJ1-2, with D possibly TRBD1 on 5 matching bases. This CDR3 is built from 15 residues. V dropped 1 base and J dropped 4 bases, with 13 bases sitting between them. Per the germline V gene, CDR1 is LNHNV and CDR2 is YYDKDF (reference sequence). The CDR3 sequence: CATSRGEGRSYGYTF. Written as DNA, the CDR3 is TGTGCCACCAGCAGAGGCGAGGGGCGAAGCTATGGCTACACCTTC.

This CDR3 reads CSAGRYEQYF. The CDR3, as DNA: TGCAGTGCTGGGAGATACGAGCAGTACTTC. The genes are TRBV20-1 and TRBJ2-7; the D gene is possibly TRBD2 (5 bases). V was pared by 5 bases and J by 4 bases, with 6 bases between. The CDR3 spans 10 residues. CDR1 and CDR2 from the germline V gene are DFQATT and SNEGSKA (reference sequence).

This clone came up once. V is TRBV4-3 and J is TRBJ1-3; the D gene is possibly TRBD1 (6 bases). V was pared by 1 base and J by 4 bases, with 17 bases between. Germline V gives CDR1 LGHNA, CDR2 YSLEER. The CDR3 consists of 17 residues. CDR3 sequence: CASSQGPPGQGGNTIYF. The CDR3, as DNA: TGCGCCAGCAGCCAAGGCCCCCCGGGACAAGGGGGAAACACCATATATTTT.

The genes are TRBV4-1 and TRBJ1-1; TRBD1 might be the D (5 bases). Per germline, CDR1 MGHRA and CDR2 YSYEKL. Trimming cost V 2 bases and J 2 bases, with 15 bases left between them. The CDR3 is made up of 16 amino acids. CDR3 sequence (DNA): TGCGCCAGCAGCCAAATGGGATTGAGGGGAAACACTGAAGCTTTCTTT. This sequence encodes CASSQMGLRGNTEAFF.

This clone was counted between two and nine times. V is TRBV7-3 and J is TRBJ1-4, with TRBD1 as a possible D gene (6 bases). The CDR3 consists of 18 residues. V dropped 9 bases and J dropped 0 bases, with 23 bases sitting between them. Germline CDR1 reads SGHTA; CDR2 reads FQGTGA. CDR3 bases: TGTGCCAGGACCAAGGACAGAATAAACCCAGCAACTAATGAAAAACTGTTTTTT. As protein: CARTKDRINPATNEKLFF.

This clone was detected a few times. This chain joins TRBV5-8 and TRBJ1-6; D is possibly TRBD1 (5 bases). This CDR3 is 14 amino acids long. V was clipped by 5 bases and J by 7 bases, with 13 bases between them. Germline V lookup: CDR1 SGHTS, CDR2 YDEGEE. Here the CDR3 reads CASSHGTSNSPLHF. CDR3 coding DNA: TGTGCCAGCAGTCACGGGACCTCGAATTCACCCCTCCACTTT.

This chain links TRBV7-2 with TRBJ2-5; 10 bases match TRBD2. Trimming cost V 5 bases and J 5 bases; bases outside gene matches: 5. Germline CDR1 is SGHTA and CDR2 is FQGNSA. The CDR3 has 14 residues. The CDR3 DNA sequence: TGTGCCAGCAGCGTTAGCGGGGGGCTCGAGACCCAGTACTTC. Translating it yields CASSVSGGLETQYF.

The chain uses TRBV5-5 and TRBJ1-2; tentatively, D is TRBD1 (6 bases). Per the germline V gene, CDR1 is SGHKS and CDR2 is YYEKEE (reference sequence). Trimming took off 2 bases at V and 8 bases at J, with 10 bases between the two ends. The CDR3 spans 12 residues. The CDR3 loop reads CASSFYQGGYTF. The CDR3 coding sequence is TGTGCCAGCAGCTTTTATCAGGGGGGCTACACCTTC.

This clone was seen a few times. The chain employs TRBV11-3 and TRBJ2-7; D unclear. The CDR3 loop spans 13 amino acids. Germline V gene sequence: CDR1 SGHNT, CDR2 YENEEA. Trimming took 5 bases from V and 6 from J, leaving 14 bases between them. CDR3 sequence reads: CASSDVTLTEQYF. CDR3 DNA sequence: TGTGCCAGCAGCGATGTTACCCTTACCGAGCAGTACTTC.

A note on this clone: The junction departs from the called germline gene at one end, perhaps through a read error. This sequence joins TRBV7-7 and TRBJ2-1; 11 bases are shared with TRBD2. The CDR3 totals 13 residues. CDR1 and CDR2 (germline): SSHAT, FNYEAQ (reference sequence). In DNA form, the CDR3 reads TGTGCTAGCAGCTTCGGGACTAGCGGCGAGCAGTTCTTC. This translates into CASSFGTSGEQFF.

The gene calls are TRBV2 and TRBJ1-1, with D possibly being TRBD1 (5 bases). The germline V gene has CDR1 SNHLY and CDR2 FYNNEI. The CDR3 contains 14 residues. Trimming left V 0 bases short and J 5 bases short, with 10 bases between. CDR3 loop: CASSEARWGTEAFF. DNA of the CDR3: TGTGCCAGCAGTGAAGCGCGGTGGGGGACTGAAGCTTTCTTT. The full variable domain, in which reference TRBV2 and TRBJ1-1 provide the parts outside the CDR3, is EPEVTQTPSHQVTQMGQEVILRCVPISNHLYFYWYRQILGQKVEFLVSFYNNEISEKSEIFDDQFSVERPDGSNFTLKIRSTKLEDSAMYFCASSEARWGTEAFFGQGTRLTVV.

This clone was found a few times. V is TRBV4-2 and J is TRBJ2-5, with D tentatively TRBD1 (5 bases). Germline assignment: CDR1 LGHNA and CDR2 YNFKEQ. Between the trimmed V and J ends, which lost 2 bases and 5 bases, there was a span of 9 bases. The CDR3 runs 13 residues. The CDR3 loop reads CASSQRGRETQYF. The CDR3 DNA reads TGTGCCAGCAGCCAAAGGGGAAGGGAGACCCAGTACTTC.

CDR3 bases: TGTGCCAGCAGTGAATTTGAAAACTATGGCTACACCTTC. This translates into CASSEFENYGYTF. The V call is TRBV25-1, the J call TRBJ1-2; D gene ambiguous. V shed 1 base and J shed 2 bases, with 5 bases lying between them. CDR3 length equals 13 residues. The V gene's germline CDR1 is MGHDK and CDR2 SYGVNS.

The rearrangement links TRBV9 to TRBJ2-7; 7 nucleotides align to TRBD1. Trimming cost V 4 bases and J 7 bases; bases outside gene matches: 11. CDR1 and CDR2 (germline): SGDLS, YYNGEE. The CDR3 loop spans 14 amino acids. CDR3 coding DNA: TGTGCCAGCAGCACCCAAGACAGGGCGGGTGAGCAGTACTTC. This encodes CASSTQDRAGEQYF.